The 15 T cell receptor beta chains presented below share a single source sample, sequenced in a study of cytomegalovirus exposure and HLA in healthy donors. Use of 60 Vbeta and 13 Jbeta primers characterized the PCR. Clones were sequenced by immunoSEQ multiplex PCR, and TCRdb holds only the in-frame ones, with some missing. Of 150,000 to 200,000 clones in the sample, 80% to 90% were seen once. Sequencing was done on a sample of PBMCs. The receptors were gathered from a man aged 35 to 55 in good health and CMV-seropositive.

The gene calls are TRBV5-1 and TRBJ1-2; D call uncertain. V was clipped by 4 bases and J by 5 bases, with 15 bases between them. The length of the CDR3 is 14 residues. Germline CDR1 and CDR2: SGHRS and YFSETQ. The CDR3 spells CASSLGSAGYGYTF. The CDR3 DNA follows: TGCGCCAGCAGCCTGGGGTCGGCCGGGTATGGCTACACCTTC.

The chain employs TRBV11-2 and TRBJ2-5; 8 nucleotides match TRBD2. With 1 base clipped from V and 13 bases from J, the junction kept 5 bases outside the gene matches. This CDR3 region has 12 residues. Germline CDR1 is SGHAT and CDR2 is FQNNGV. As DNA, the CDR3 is TGTGCCAGCAGCTTAGGTATTAGCGGGGCGTACTTC. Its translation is CASSLGISGAYF.

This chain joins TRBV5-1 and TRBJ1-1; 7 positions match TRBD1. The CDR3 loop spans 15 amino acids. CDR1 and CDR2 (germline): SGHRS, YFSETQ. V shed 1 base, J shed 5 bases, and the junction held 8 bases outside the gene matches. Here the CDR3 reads CASSLSLDRATEAFF. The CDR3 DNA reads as TGCGCCAGCAGCTTGTCCCTCGACAGGGCAACTGAAGCTTTCTTT.

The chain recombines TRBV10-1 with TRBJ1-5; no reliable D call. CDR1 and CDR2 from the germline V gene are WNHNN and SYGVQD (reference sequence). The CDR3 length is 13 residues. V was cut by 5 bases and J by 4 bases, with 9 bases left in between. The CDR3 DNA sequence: TGCGCCAGCAGTAATCAGATGAATCAGCCCCAGCATTTT. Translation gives CASSNQMNQPQHF.

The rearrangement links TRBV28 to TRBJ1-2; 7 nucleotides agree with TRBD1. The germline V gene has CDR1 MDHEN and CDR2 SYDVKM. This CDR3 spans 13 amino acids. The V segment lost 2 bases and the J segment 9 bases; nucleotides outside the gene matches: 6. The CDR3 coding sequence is TGTGCCAGCAGTTTAGGGACAGATGTCAGCTACACCTTC. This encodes CASSLGTDVSYTF.

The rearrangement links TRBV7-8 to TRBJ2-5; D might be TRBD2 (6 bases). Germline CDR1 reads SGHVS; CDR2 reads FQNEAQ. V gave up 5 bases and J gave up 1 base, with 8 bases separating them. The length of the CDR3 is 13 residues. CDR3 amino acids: CASSAGLQETQYF. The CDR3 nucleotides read TGTGCCAGCAGCGCGGGACTCCAAGAGACCCAGTACTTC.

The CDR3 DNA sequence: TGTGCCAGCAGTTATGACAGGTTTACCGGGGAGCTGTTTTTT. It specifies CASSYDRFTGELFF. The chain has TRBV6-6 and TRBJ2-2, with D possibly TRBD1 on 6 matching bases. V was trimmed by 3 bases and J by 5 bases, leaving 10 bases between them. CDR3 size: 14 residues. CDR1 is MNHNY and CDR2 is SVGAGI in the germline V gene (reference sequence).

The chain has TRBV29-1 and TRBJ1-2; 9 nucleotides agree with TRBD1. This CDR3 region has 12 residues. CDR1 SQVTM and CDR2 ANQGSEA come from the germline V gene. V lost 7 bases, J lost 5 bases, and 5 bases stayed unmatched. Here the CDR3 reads CSAAGTGYGYTF. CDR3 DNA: TGCAGCGCAGCCGGGACAGGGTATGGCTACACCTTC. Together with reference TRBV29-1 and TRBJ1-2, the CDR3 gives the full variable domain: SAVISQKPSRDICQRGTSLTIQCQVDSQVTMMFWYRQQPGQSLTLIATANQGSEATYESGFVIDKFPISRPNLTFSTLTVSNMSPEDSSIYLCSAAGTGYGYTFGSGTRLTVV.

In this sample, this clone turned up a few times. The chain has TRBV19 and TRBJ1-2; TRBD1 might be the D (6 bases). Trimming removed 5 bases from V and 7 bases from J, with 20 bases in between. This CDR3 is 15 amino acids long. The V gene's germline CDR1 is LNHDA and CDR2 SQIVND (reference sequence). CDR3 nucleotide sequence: TGTGCCAGTAGTGGTCGAAGGACAGAGATAAGTGGCTACACCTTC. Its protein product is CASSGRRTEISGYTF.

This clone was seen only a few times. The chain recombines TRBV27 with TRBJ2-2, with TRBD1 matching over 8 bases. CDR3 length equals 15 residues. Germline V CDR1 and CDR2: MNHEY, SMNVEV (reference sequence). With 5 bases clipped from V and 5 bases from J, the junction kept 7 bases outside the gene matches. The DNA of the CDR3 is TGTGCCAGCAGTCCCCGGGACAGGATGACCGGGGAGCTGTTTTTT. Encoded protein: CASSPRDRMTGELFF.

CDR3 sequence: CASSYPGLAATGELFF. The CDR3 DNA reads TGTGCCAGCAGTTACCCAGGACTAGCGGCGACCGGGGAGCTGTTTTTT. J is TRBJ2-2 and V is TRBV6-5; the match to TRBD2 covers 10 bases. The germline V gene encodes CDR1 MNHEY and CDR2 SVGAGI. The V and J ends lost 2 bases and 5 bases, in that order; junction bases with no gene match: 5. The CDR3 runs to 16 residues.

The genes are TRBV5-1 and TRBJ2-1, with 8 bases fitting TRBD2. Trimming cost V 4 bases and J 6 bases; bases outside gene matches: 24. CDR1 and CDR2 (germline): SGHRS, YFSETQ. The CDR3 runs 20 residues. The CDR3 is CASSPGYSGTTRVGINEQFF. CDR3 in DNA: TGCGCCAGCAGCCCGGGTTATAGCGGGACCACGAGAGTCGGGATCAATGAGCAGTTCTTC.

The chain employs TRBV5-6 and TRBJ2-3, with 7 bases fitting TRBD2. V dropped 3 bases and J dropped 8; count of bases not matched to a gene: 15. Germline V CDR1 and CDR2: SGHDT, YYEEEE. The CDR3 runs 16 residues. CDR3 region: CASSWGAGTTGGTQYF. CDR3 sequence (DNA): TGTGCCAGCAGCTGGGGCGCCGGGACTACTGGCGGTACGCAGTATTTT. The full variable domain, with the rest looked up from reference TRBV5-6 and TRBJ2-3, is DAGVTQSPTHLIKTRGQQVTLRCSPKSGHDTVSWYQQALGQGPQFIFQYYEEEERQRGNFPDRFSGHQFPNYSSELNVNALLLGDSALYLCASSWGAGTTGGTQYFGPGTRLTVL.

CDR3 in DNA: TGCAGCGCAACTACAGGGGTTAAGGCCTACGAGCAGTACTTC. This translates into CSATTGVKAYEQYF. J is TRBJ2-5 and V is TRBV29-1; TRBD1 matches at 7 bases. The end of the DNA fits TRBJ2-7 better, so the J call may be wrong. The CDR3 loop spans 14 amino acids. The germline gives CDR1 SQVTM, CDR2 ANQGSEA.

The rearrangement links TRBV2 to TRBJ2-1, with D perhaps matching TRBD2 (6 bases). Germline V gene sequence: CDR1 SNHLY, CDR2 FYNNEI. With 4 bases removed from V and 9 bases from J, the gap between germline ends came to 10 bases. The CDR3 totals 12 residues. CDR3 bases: TGTGCCAGCAGTGGGGGACTCCCTGAGCAGTTCTTC. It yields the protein CASSGGLPEQFF.